This T cell receptor beta chain is from a study of beta chain features in type 1 diabetes. Expressed TCRB transcripts were sequenced because the entire RNA isolate underwent reverse transcription. Generated by immunoSEQ multiplex PCR, the TCRdb table keeps only in-frame clones and is missing some. The table has roughly 250,000 clones, under 70% seen once. The sequence was collected from a man in his thirties or forties in good health. The specimen was naive CD4+ T cells from blood.

The CDR3 loop reads CASSQTGKDTEAFF. The CDR3 nucleotides are TGTGCCAGCAGCCAGACAGGGAAGGACACTGAAGCTTTCTTT. This chain uses TRBV5-6 with TRBJ1-1, with 7 bases lining up with TRBD1. CDR1 is SGHDT and CDR2 is YYEEEE in the germline V gene. J was trimmed by 3 bases and V by 4 bases; bases with no gene match: 6. This CDR3 contains 14 residues.